Below are 30 T cell receptor beta chains sequenced from a single sample in a study of shared clonotypes between healthy human individuals. Assay used: immunoSEQ multiplex PCR; TCRdb lists only in-frame clones, some missing. Among around 1,100,000 clones listed, roughly 80% were seen once. Material: memory CD4+ T cells from PBMCs. Described subset: CD45RA-negative fraction. These receptors all stem from a man aged 18 to 35 in good health. Some clones in this sample may be carry-over from other donors' samples.

The chain uses TRBV19 and TRBJ2-5; D might be TRBD1 (5 bases). V gave up 3 bases and J gave up 5 bases, with 10 bases separating them. Germline CDR1 reads LNHDA; CDR2 reads SQIVND (reference sequence). This CDR3 is built from 13 residues. The CDR3: CASSMGPAETQYF. In DNA form, the CDR3 reads TGTGCCAGTAGTATGGGGCCTGCTGAGACCCAGTACTTC.

The gene calls are TRBV10-3 and TRBJ1-3; D not certain. CDR3 length equals 14 residues. Per germline, CDR1 ENHRY and CDR2 SYGVKD. The ends were cut back, 4 bases at V and 3 bases at J, with 10 bases in the middle. In nucleotides, the CDR3 is TGTGCCATCAGTGGGGCCCGGGATGGAAACACCATATATTTT. Translating it yields CAISGARDGNTIYF.

This chain connects TRBV4-1 to TRBJ2-7; D remains unclear. The germline V gene encodes CDR1 MGHRA and CDR2 YSYEKL. The ends were cut back, 1 base at V and 2 bases at J, with 9 bases in the middle. The CDR3 length is 14 residues. The CDR3 region has the DNA TGCGCCAGCAGCCAAGTAGACGGAACCTACGAGCAGTACTTC. Protein product: CASSQVDGTYEQYF.

This sequence joins TRBV5-6 and TRBJ2-3; weak D call: TRBD2 (7 bases). The V end lost 1 base, the J end lost 5 bases, and 14 bases lay between the germline ends. The CDR3 contains 15 residues. In germline, CDR1 is SGHDT, CDR2 YYEEEE. CDR3 in DNA: TGTGCCAGCAGCTTGAGGGGGGCTAGCGGAGATACGCAGTATTTT. This translates into CASSLRGASGDTQYF.

This clone was detected many times. This chain joins TRBV7-9 and TRBJ2-2; 8 nucleotides agree with TRBD2. Germline trimming cut 5 bases from V and 3 bases from J; bases unmatched to any gene: 8. The CDR3 extends over 16 amino acids. Germline values: CDR1 SEHNR, CDR2 FQNEAQ (reference sequence). The CDR3 bases are TGTGCCAGCAGCCACTGGGGACTAGGGTACACCGGGGAGCTGTTTTTT. It codes for CASSHWGLGYTGELFF. Complete variable domain (other parts from reference TRBV7-9 and TRBJ2-2): DTGVSQNPRHKITKRGQNVTFRCDPISEHNRLYWYRQTLGQGPEFLTYFQNEAQLEKSRLLSDRFSAERPKGSFSTLEIQRTEQGDSAMYLCASSHWGLGYTGELFFGEGSRLTVL.

The J gene is TRBJ1-3, the V gene TRBV10-2, with D possibly matching TRBD1 (5 bases). This CDR3 region has 13 residues. V was trimmed by 4 bases and J by 4 bases, leaving 8 bases between them. Germline CDR1 is WSHSY and CDR2 is SAAADI. The CDR3 reads CASSAGNGNTIYF. CDR3 nucleotide sequence: TGCGCCAGCAGTGCAGGGAACGGAAACACCATATATTTT.

This clone showed up just once. This rearrangement joins TRBV9 to TRBJ1-1; no firm D call. The germline V and J ends were trimmed by 3 bases and 8 bases, with 5 bases remaining between them. Looked up from germline, CDR1 is SGDLS and CDR2 is YYNGEE. The CDR3 length is 10 residues. The CDR3 is CASSAPEAFF. CDR3 in DNA: TGTGCCAGCAGCGCGCCCGAAGCTTTCTTT.

The chain has TRBV5-1 and TRBJ2-3, with TRBD1 as a possible D gene (6 bases). The CDR3 length is 16 residues. Germline CDR1 is SGHRS and CDR2 is YFSETQ. V lost 4 bases and J lost 2, with 17 bases in between. CDR3 DNA: TGCGCCAGCAGCCCCAATACCAGGGGAAACACAGATACGCAGTATTTT. Amino acid sequence: CASSPNTRGNTDTQYF.

The chain links TRBV7-2 to TRBJ2-3; D perhaps matches TRBD2 (6 bases). The V end lost 3 bases, the J end lost 4 bases, and 8 bases lay between the germline ends. The germline V gene has CDR1 SGHTA and CDR2 FQGNSA. The CDR3 totals 13 residues. CDR3 amino acids: CASSFERADTQYF. CDR3 DNA sequence: TGTGCCAGCAGCTTCGAGCGGGCAGATACGCAGTATTTT.

V is TRBV6-1 and J is TRBJ1-3, with D hard to call. Per germline, CDR1 MNHNS and CDR2 SASEGT. V was clipped by 2 bases and J by 2 bases, with 4 bases between them. The CDR3 totals 13 residues. CDR3 loop: CASSEITGNTIYF. CDR3 DNA sequence: TGTGCCAGCAGTGAAATTACTGGAAACACCATATATTTT.

The chain joins TRBV9 to TRBJ2-1; D is undetermined. Trimming shortened V by 4 bases and J by 1 base, and 9 bases separated the two germline ends. Per the germline V gene, CDR1 is SGDLS and CDR2 is YYNGEE. This CDR3 comprises 14 residues. CDR3 residues: CASSLVRSYNEQFF. The CDR3 DNA follows: TGTGCCAGCAGCCTAGTACGGTCCTACAATGAGCAGTTCTTC.

The rearrangement uses TRBV5-5 and TRBJ1-1; D is undetermined. V was pared by 4 bases and J by 0 bases, with 10 bases between. CDR1 is SGHKS and CDR2 is YYEKEE in the germline V gene (reference sequence). This CDR3 is built from 14 residues. Written as DNA, the CDR3 is TGTGCCAGCAGCCTACAGCCCATGAACACTGAAGCTTTCTTT. This gives the protein CASSLQPMNTEAFF.

With regard to this clone: This CDR3 is also generated by other DNA sequences in the sample. The V call is TRBV19, the J call TRBJ1-5; D gene uncertain. The CDR3 contains 15 residues. Trimming left V 3 bases short and J 0 bases short, with 9 bases between. Germline V gives CDR1 LNHDA, CDR2 SQIVND (reference sequence). In nucleotides, the CDR3 is TGTGCCAGTAGTATCGGCAGATATAGCAATCAGCCCCAGCATTTT. Protein sequence: CASSIGRYSNQPQHF.

The rearrangement links TRBV11-2 to TRBJ1-6, with D unresolved. Trimming removed 7 bases at V and 4 bases at J, with 14 bases between. Germline CDR1 is SGHAT and CDR2 is FQNNGV. The CDR3 has 15 amino acids. Here the CDR3 reads CASKGGDPYNSPLHF. The DNA for the CDR3 is TGTGCCAGCAAGGGAGGAGACCCTTATAATTCACCCCTCCACTTT.

This rearrangement joins TRBV7-3 to TRBJ2-1; TRBD2 matches 14 bases. Germline loops: CDR1 SGHTA, CDR2 FQGTGA. Trimming cost V 4 bases and J 6 bases; bases outside gene matches: 8. The CDR3 has 17 amino acids. The chain's CDR3 is CASSSGLAGGGGNEQFF. DNA for the CDR3: TGTGCCAGCAGCTCCGGACTAGCGGGAGGAGGTGGCAATGAGCAGTTCTTC.

This chain links TRBV5-1 with TRBJ2-7; D is tentatively TRBD1 or TRBD2 (5 bases each). Trimming stripped 4 bases from V and 2 bases from J, with 13 bases between. The germline V gene encodes CDR1 SGHRS and CDR2 YFSETQ. The CDR3 covers 14 residues. The CDR3 sequence: CASSPGTEAYEQYF. The CDR3 DNA sequence: TGCGCCAGCAGCCCCGGGACCGAAGCCTACGAGCAGTACTTC.

The V gene is TRBV29-1, the J gene TRBJ2-1; TRBD2 agrees at 10 bases. Unmatched junction bases numbered 6, after V lost 4 bases and J lost 3 bases. Germline V CDR1 and CDR2: SQVTM, ANQGSEA. The CDR3 extends over 15 amino acids. CDR3 bases: TGCAGCGTTGTACTAGCGGGAAACGGCTACAATGAGCAGTTCTTC. It encodes CSVVLAGNGYNEQFF.

The rearrangement joins TRBV27 to TRBJ2-6; 8 nucleotides line up with TRBD1. The CDR3 totals 18 residues. The V gene's germline CDR1 is MNHEY and CDR2 SMNVEV (reference sequence). V dropped 4 bases and J dropped 2; count of bases not matched to a gene: 10. The CDR3 DNA reads as TGTGCCAGCAGTTCCGCCCAGACAGGGGTCCCTGGGGCCAACGTCCTGACTTTC. Protein sequence: CASSSAQTGVPGANVLTF.

The rearrangement links TRBV4-2 to TRBJ2-3; 9 positions match TRBD2. Germline V gene lookup returns CDR1 LGHNA and CDR2 YNFKEQ. V was clipped by 0 bases and J by 5 bases; unmatched bases: 0. The CDR3 loop spans 14 amino acids. The CDR3 DNA reads as TGTGCCAGCAGCCAAGAACTAGCGGGAGATACGCAGTATTTT. Translation gives CASSQELAGDTQYF.

This sequence joins TRBV29-1 and TRBJ1-2; 7 bases agree with TRBD1. This CDR3 region has 13 residues. CDR1 and CDR2 (germline): SQVTM, ANQGSEA. The V gene end was trimmed by 4 bases and the J gene end by 4 bases; junction bases not matched to a gene: 6. This chain's CDR3 is CSVGQGAGYGYTF. The CDR3 DNA follows: TGCAGCGTTGGACAGGGCGCAGGCTATGGCTACACCTTC.

There are a few counts of this clone. The chain is built from TRBV5-1 and TRBJ1-1; D unclear. Germline CDR1 is SGHRS and CDR2 is YFSETQ. Deletions cut 4 bases from V and 6 bases from J, with 16 bases between. The CDR3 has 14 amino acids. The CDR3 DNA follows: TGCGCCAGCAGCCCCGAGTCCGGCATCCCTGAAGCTTTCTTT. Amino acids: CASSPESGIPEAFF.

The rearrangement uses TRBV7-3 and TRBJ2-2; no clear D gene. CDR1 and CDR2 (germline): SGHTA, FQGTGA. Trimming took 8 bases from V and 0 from J, leaving 10 bases between them. The CDR3 has 14 residues. The CDR3: CASSGQPNTGELFF. CDR3 DNA: TGTGCCAGCTCTGGGCAGCCGAACACCGGGGAGCTGTTTTTT.

The chain employs TRBV7-6 and TRBJ2-5; D is undetermined. The CDR3 runs 14 residues. Trimming took 1 base from V and 0 from J, leaving 6 bases between them. CDR1 SGHVS and CDR2 FNYEAQ come from the germline V gene. The CDR3 sequence: CASSLEMYQETQYF. For the CDR3, the DNA is TGTGCCAGCAGCTTAGAAATGTACCAAGAGACCCAGTACTTC.

To note about this clone: A far larger clone lies a single base away; this is likely a read error. Other nucleotide sequences from this sample produce the same CDR3. The chain links TRBV5-4 to TRBJ2-5; no definite D call. Trimming pared 0 bases from V and 4 bases from J, leaving 7 bases between. CDR1 and CDR2 from the germline V gene are SGHNT and YYREEE (reference sequence). The CDR3 covers 13 residues. CDR3 region: CASSLAGLETQYF. CDR3 sequence (DNA): TGTGCCAGCAGCTTGGCCGGGCTAGAGACCCAGTACTTC.

The gene calls are TRBV7-2 and TRBJ1-2; 9 bases map to TRBD1. The germline V gene encodes CDR1 SGHTA and CDR2 FQGNSA. V lost 5 bases, J lost 4 bases, and 5 bases stayed unmatched. The CDR3 is 14 residues long. The CDR3 bases are TGTGCCAGCAGCCCCAAGGACAGGGGCTATGGCTACACCTTC. This gives the protein CASSPKDRGYGYTF.

This chain joins TRBV6-1 and TRBJ1-1; D ambiguous. V shed 0 bases and J shed 5 bases, with 13 bases lying between them. The CDR3 extends over 15 amino acids. Germline V gene data show CDR1 as MNHNS and CDR2 as SASEGT. CDR3 DNA sequence: TGTGCCAGCAGTGAAGCCCGACCGGGTTTGACTGAAGCTTTCTTT. Protein: CASSEARPGLTEAFF.

The V call is TRBV27, the J call TRBJ2-7; 7 positions agree with TRBD2. J was trimmed by 2 bases and V by 6 bases; bases with no gene match: 13. This CDR3 has 16 amino acids. The germline CDR1 and CDR2 sequences are MNHEY and SMNVEV (reference sequence). CDR3 amino acids: CASSSQPGRGAYEQYF. CDR3 coding DNA: TGTGCCAGCAGCTCCCAACCGGGACGGGGGGCCTACGAGCAGTACTTC.

The chain employs TRBV5-6 and TRBJ2-1; 11 nucleotides match TRBD2. The CDR3 runs 15 residues. V shed 3 bases and J 4 bases; nucleotides not matched to a gene: 3. Per the germline V gene, CDR1 is SGHDT and CDR2 is YYEEEE. The CDR3 sequence: CASSSGLAEYNEQFF. The CDR3 DNA follows: TGTGCCAGCAGCTCGGGACTAGCGGAATACAATGAGCAGTTCTTC.

The chain has TRBV5-4 and TRBJ1-1; D ambiguous. This CDR3 is 14 amino acids long. CDR1 is SGHNT and CDR2 is YYREEE in the germline V gene (reference sequence). Trimming stripped 1 base from V and 1 base from J, with 8 bases between. The CDR3 spells CASSLLHQNTEAFF. The CDR3 DNA sequence: TGTGCCAGCAGCTTGCTACATCAGAACACTGAAGCTTTCTTT.

A note on this clone: Mismatch with germline at one junction end may stem from a read error. The chain links TRBV15 to TRBJ2-2; D unresolved. CDR1 is LNHNV and CDR2 is YYDKDF in the germline V gene (reference sequence). This CDR3 is 14 amino acids long. CDR3 in DNA: TGTGCCACCAGGAGAGGAGCAGACACCGGGGAGCTGTTTTTT. Translation: CATRRGADTGELFF.